The text below deals with one T cell receptor (beta chain). Authors' analysis steps: From reference gene primer amplification, estimates of nucleated cell counts were derived. This table comes from immunoSEQ multiplex PCR, and its TCRdb copy is limited to in-frame clones, with some not included. V and J calls and clone size are those listed in that table; D and trimming were worked out from the DNA. The sample holds around 210,000 clones, 85% to 90% seen once. The data were taken from a study of blood T cell repertoires in COVID-19. Study overall: There were acute and convalescent COVID-19 samples, and they came from the United States, Italy and Spain.

Germline CDR1 SGHNT, CDR2 YYREEE (reference sequence). V was trimmed by 6 bases and J by 6 bases, leaving 14 bases between them. The CDR3 is made up of 13 amino acids. V and J are TRBV5-4 and TRBJ2-3, with D tentatively TRBD1 (5 bases). The specimen was peripheral blood. The clonotype originates from a man between 18 and 29 years old with active or convalescent COVID-19. As DNA, the CDR3 is TGTGCCAGCACCTCGTGGGGCGAGGATACGCAGTATTTT. Amino acids: CASTSWGEDTQYF. The entire variable domain, with the rest obtained from reference TRBV5-4 and TRBJ2-3, is as follows: ETGVTQSPTHLIKTRGQQVTLRCSSQSGHNTVSWYQQALGQGPQFIFQYYREEENGRGNFPPRFSGLQFPNYSSELNVNALELDDSALYLCASTSWGEDTQYFGPGTRLTVL.